The present TCR beta chain was sequenced within a study of blood T cells in healthy people across ages. Sample-barcoded 5' priming and a J-beta primer mix drove a second PCR of roughly 6 to 12 cycles. Each sample provided no less than 3 million CDR3-containing paired-end reads. TCRdb reprocessed the 5' RACE reads with MiXCR, giving one entry per CDR3 protein. The data show some 1,500,000 distinct CDR3 sequences, approximately 43% seen once. This clonotype was seen once. Trimming removed 0 bases at V and 14 bases at J, with 19 bases between. Germline V gene data show CDR1 as SGHTA and CDR2 as FQGNSA. The CDR3 extends over 15 amino acids.

This clonotype was sampled from a woman under 30 in good health. Sequencing was done on a sample of blood. V is TRBV7-2 and J is TRBJ1-4; D is ambiguous. The CDR3 DNA reads TGTGCCAGCAGCTTAGCGGGCAGCTTGACGGGGAAGCTGTTTTTT. Residues: CASSLAGSLTGKLFF.